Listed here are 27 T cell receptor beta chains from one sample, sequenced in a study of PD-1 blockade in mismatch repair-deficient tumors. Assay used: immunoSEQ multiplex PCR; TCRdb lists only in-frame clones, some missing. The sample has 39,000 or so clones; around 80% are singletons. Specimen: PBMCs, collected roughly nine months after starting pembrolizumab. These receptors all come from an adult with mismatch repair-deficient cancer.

CDR3 nucleotide sequence: TGTGCCAGCAGTGAAAGGAGTGCCCGCTCCTACAATGAGCAGTTCTTC. This gives the protein CASSERSARSYNEQFF. This chain uses TRBV2 with TRBJ2-1, with no clear D. Per germline, CDR1 SNHLY and CDR2 FYNNEI. This CDR3 is 16 amino acids long. The germline V and J ends were trimmed by 2 bases and 0 bases, with 11 bases remaining between them.

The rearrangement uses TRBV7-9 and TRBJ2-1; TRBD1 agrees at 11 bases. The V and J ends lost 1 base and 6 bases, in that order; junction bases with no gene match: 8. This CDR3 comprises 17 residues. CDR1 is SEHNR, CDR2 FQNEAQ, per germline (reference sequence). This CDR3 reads CASSLGDRGREANEQFF. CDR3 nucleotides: TGTGCCAGCAGCTTAGGGGACAGGGGGAGGGAGGCCAATGAGCAGTTCTTC.

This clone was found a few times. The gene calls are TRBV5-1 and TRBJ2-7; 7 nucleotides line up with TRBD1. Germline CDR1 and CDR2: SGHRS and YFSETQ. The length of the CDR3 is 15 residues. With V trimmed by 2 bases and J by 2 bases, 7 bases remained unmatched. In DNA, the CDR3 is TGCGCCAGCAGCTTCGGGGACAGTGCCACCTACGAGCAGTACTTC. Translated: CASSFGDSATYEQYF. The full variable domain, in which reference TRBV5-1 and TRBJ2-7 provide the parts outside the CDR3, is KAGVTQTPRYLIKTRGQQVTLSCSPISGHRSVSWYQQTPGQGLQFLFEYFSETQRNKGNFPGRFSGRQFSNSRSEMNVSTLELGDSALYLCASSFGDSATYEQYFGPGTRLTVT.

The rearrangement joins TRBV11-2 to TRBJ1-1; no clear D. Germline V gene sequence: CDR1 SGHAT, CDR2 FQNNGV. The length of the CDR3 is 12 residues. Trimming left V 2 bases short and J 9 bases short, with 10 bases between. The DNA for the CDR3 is TGTGCCAGCAGCTTATCTTTGGGCAAAGCTTTCTTT. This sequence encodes CASSLSLGKAFF.

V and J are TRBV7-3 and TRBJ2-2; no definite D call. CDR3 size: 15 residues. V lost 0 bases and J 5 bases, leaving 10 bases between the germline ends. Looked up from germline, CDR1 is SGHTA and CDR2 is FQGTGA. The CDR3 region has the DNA TGTGCCAGCAGCTTAACGGTTCTCGGGACCGGGGAGCTGTTTTTT. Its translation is CASSLTVLGTGELFF.

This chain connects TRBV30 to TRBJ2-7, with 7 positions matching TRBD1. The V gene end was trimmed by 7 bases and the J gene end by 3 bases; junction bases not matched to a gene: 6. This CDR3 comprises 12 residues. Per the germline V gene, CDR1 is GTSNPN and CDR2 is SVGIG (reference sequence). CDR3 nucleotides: TGTGCCTCGCCCGGGACAGACTACGAGCAGTACTTC. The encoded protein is CASPGTDYEQYF.

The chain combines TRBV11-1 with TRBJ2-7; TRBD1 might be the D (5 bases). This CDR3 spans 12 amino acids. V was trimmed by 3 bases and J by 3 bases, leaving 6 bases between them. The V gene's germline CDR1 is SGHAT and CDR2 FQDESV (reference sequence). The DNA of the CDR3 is TGTGCCAGCAGCTTGGACAACTACGAGCAGTACTTC. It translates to CASSLDNYEQYF. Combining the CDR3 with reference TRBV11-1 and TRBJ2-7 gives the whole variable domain EAEVAQSPRYKITEKSQAVAFWCDPISGHATLYWYRQILGQGPELLVQFQDESVVDDSQLPKDRFSAERLKGVDSTLKIQPAELGDSAMYLCASSLDNYEQYFGPGTRLTVT.

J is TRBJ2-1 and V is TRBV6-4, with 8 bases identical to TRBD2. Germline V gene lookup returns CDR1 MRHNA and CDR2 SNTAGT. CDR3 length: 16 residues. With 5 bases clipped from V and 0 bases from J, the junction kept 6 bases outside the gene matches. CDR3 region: CASSRLALSSYNEQFF. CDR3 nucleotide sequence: TGTGCCAGCAGTCGACTAGCGTTGAGCTCCTACAATGAGCAGTTCTTC.

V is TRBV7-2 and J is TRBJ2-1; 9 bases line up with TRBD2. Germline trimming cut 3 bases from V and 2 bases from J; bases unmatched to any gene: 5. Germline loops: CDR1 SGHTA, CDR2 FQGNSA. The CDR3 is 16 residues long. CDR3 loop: CASSFLAGVTYNEQFF. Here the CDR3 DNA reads TGTGCCAGCAGCTTTTTAGCGGGAGTGACCTACAATGAGCAGTTCTTC. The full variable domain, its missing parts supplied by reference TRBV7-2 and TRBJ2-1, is GAGVSQSPSNKVTEKGKDVELRCDPISGHTALYWYRQSLGQGLEFLIYFQGNSAPDKSGLPSDRFSAERTGGSVSTLTIQRTQQEDSAVYLCASSFLAGVTYNEQFFGPGTRLTVL.

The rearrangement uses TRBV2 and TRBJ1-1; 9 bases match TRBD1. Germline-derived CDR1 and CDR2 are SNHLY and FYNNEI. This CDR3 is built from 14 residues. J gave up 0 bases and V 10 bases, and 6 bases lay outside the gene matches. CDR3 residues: CATNRGLMNTEAFF. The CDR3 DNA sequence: TGTGCCACCAACAGGGGGCTTATGAACACTGAAGCTTTCTTT.

The CDR3 loop reads CASSRGGVHNYGYTF. CDR3 nucleotides: TGTGCCAGCAGTCGGGGGGGGGTTCATAACTATGGCTACACCTTC. This rearrangement joins TRBV28 to TRBJ1-2; the D gene is possibly TRBD1 (5 bases). Trimming stripped 5 bases from V and 1 base from J, with 14 bases between. This CDR3 comprises 15 residues. Germline loops: CDR1 MDHEN, CDR2 SYDVKM.

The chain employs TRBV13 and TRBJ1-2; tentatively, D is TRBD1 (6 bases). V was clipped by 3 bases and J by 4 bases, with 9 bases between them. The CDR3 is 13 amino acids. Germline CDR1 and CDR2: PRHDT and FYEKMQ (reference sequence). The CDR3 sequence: CASSFQGTYGYTF. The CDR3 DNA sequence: TGTGCCAGCAGCTTCCAGGGGACCTATGGCTACACCTTC.

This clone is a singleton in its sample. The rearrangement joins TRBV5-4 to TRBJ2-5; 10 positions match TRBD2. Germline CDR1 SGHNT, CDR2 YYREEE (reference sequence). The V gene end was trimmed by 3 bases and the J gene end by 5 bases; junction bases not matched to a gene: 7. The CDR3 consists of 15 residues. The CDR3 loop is CASSSGLADRETQYF. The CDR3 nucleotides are TGTGCCAGCAGCTCAGGACTAGCGGATAGGGAGACCCAGTACTTC.

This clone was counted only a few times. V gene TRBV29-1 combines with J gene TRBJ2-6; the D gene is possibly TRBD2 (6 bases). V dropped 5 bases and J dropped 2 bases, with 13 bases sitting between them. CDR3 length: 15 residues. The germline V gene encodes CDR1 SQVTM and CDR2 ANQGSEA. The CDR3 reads CSVSTGGTGANVLTF. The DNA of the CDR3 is TGCAGCGTTAGCACAGGAGGGACTGGGGCCAACGTCCTGACTTTC.

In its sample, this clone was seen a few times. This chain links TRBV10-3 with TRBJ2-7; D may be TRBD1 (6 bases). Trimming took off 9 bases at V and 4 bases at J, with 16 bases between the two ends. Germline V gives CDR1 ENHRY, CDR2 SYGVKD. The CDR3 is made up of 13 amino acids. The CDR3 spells CAISGVSGYEQYF. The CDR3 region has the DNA TGTGCCATTTCAGGGGTCTCGGGATACGAGCAGTACTTC.

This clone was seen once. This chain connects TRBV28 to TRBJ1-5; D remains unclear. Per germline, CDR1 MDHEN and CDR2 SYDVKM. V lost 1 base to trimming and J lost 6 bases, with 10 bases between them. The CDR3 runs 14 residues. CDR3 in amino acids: CASSLFDGSQPQHF. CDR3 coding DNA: TGTGCCAGCAGTTTATTCGACGGGAGTCAGCCCCAGCATTTT.

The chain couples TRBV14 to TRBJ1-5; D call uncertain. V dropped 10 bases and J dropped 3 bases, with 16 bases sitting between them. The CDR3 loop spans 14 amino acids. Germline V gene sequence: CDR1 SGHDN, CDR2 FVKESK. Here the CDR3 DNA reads TGTGCCAATCAGGAGGTTTATAACAATCAGCCCCAGCATTTT. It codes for CANQEVYNNQPQHF.

The CDR3 nucleotides read TGTGCCAGCAGCTTGACTGGCCCTACTAATGAGCAGTACTTC. This sequence encodes CASSLTGPTNEQYF. This chain links TRBV5-6 with TRBJ2-7, with D hard to call. The CDR3 extends over 14 amino acids. V lost 1 base and J 7 bases, leaving 15 bases between the germline ends. Per germline, CDR1 SGHDT and CDR2 YYEEEE.

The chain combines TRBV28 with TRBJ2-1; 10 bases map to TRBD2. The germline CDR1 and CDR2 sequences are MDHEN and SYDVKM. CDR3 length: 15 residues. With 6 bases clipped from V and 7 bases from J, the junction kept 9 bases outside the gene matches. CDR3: CASRTSGRASNEQFF. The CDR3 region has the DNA TGTGCCAGCAGGACGAGCGGGAGGGCCTCAAATGAGCAGTTCTTC.

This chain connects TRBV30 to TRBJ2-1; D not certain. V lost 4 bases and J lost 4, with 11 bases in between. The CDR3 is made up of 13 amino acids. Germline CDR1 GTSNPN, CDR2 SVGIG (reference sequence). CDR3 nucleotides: TGTGCCTGGACTACACAGCCATACAATGAGCAGTTCTTC. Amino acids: CAWTTQPYNEQFF. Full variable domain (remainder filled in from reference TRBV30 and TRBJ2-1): SQTIHQWPATLVQPVGSPLSLECTVEGTSNPNLYWYRQAAGRGLQLLFYSVGIGQISSEVPQNLSASRPQDRQFILSSKKLLLSDSGFYLCAWTTQPYNEQFFGPGTRLTVL.

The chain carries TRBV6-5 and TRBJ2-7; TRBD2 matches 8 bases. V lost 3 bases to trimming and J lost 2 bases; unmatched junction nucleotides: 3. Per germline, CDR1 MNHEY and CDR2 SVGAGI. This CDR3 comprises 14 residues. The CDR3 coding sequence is TGTGCCAGCAGTTATTTTAGCGGGGCCTACGAGCAGTACTTC. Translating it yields CASSYFSGAYEQYF.

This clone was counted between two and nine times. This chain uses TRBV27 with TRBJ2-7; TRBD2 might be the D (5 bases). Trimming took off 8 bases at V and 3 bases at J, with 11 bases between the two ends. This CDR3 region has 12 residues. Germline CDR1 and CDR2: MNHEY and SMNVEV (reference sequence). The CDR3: CASSSGNYEQYF. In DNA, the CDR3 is TGTGCCAGCTCAAGCGGTAACTACGAGCAGTACTTC.

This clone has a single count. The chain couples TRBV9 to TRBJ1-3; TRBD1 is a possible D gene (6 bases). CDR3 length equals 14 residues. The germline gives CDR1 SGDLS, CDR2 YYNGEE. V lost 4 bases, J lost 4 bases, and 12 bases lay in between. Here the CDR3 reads CASSPSRGGNTIYF. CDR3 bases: TGTGCCAGCAGCCCCTCGAGGGGGGGAAACACCATATATTTT.

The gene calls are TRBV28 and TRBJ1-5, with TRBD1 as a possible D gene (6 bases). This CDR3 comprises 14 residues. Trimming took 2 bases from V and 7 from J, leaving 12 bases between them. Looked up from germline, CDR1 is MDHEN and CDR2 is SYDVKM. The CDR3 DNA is TGTGCCAGCAGTTTAATAGGGGGAGAGCAGCCCCAGCATTTT. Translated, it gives CASSLIGGEQPQHF. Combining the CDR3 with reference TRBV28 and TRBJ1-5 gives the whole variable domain DVKVTQSSRYLVKRTGEKVFLECVQDMDHENMFWYRQDPGLGLRLIYFSYDVKMKEKGDIPEGYSVSREKKERFSLILESASTNQTSMYLCASSLIGGEQPQHFGDGTRLSIL.

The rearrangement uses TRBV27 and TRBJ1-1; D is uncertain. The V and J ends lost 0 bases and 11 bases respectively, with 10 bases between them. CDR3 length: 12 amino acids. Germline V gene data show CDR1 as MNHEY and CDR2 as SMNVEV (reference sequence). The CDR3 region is CASSLSGDTAFF. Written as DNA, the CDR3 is TGTGCCAGCAGTTTATCGGGTGACACCGCTTTCTTT.

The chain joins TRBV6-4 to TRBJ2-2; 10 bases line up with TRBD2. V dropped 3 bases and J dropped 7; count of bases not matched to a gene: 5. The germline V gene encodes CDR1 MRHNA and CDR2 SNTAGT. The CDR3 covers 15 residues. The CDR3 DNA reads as TGTGCCAGCAGTGAGAGCGGGAGGGCCGACGGGGAGCTGTTTTTT. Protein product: CASSESGRADGELFF.

The CDR3 DNA reads TGTGCCAGCTCCTACGCTCCTAGCAATCAGCCCCAGCATTTT. It encodes CASSYAPSNQPQHF. This sequence joins TRBV18 and TRBJ1-5; D call uncertain. CDR1 is KGHSH, CDR2 LQKENI, per germline. The CDR3 totals 14 residues. V was shortened by 6 bases and J by 0 bases, with 9 bases between the two germline ends.